This TCR beta chain came from a study of T cell responses to AZD1222 COVID-19 vaccine. Study findings and constraints: Spike-spanning, vaccine-associated CD4 TCRs were dominant at 160-218 and 743-854. Only 5 or 6 people who got AZD1222 tested seropositive at baseline. Most donors were white British, females outnumbered males, and clonal diversity was possibly underestimated.

TCRdb's table, derived via immunoSEQ multiplex PCR, lists solely in-frame clones and lacks some. The sample lists under 200,000 clones, 85% to 95% occurring once. A note on this clone: Antigen unknown.

This TCR came from an adult in good health. This material consisted of peripheral blood, taken on day 0 of AZD1222 vaccination.

CDR3 protein: CASSLERYGYTF. CDR3 DNA: TGTGCCAGCAGCTTAGAACGCTATGGCTACACCTTC. V is TRBV7-9 and J is TRBJ1-2; D unclear. CDR1 is SEHNR, CDR2 FQNEAQ, per germline (reference sequence). The CDR3 spans 12 residues. V lost 1 base and J 4 bases, leaving 4 bases between the germline ends.